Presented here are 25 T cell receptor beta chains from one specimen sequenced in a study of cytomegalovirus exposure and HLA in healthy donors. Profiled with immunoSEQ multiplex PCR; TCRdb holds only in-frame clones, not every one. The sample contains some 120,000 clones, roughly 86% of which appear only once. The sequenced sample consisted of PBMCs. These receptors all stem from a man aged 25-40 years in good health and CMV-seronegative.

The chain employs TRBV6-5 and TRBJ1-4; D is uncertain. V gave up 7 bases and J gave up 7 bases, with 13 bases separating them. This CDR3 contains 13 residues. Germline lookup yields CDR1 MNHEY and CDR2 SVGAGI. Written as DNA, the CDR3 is TGTGCCAGCAAGGTTTTCGGCGGTGAAAAACTGTTTTTT. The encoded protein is CASKVFGGEKLFF.

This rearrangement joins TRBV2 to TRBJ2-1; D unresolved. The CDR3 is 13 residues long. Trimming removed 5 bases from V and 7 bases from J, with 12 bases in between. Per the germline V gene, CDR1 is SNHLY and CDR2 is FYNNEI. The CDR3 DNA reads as TGTGCCAGCAGTATCCTACTGTCTAATGAGCAGTTCTTC. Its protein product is CASSILLSNEQFF.

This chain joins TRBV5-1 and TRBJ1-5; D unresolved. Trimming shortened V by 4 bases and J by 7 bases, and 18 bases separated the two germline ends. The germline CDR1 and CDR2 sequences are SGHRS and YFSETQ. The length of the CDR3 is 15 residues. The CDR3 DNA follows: TGCGCCAGCAGCCTTTATGGGCAGGAATCCCAGCCCCAGCATTTT. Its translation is CASSLYGQESQPQHF.

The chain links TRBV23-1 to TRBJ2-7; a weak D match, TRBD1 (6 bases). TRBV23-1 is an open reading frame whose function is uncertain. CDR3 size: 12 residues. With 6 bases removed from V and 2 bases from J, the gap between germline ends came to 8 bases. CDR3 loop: CASRGQTYEQYF. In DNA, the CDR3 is TGCGCCAGCAGGGGACAAACCTACGAGCAGTACTTC.

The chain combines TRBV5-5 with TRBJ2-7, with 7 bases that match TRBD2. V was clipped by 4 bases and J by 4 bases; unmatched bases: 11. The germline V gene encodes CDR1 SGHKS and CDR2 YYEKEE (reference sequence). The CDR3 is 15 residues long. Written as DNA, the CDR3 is TGTGCCAGCAGCCCGGTGGGGAGGGAGTGGTACGAGCAGTACTTC. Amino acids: CASSPVGREWYEQYF.

CDR3 amino acids: CASSPGGYEQYF. CDR3 bases: TGTGCCAGCAGCCCGGGGGGCTACGAGCAGTACTTC. The gene calls are TRBV9 and TRBJ2-7; 7 nucleotides agree with TRBD2. The CDR3 length is 12 residues. Looked up from germline, CDR1 is SGDLS and CDR2 is YYNGEE. The trim removed 4 bases at V and 3 bases at J, leaving 1 base unmatched.

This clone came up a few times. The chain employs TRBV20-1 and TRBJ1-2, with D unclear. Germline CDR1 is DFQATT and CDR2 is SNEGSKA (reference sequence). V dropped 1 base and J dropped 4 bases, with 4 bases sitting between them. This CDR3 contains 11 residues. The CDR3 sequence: CSARGSYGYTF. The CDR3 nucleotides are TGCAGTGCTAGAGGCAGCTATGGCTACACCTTC.

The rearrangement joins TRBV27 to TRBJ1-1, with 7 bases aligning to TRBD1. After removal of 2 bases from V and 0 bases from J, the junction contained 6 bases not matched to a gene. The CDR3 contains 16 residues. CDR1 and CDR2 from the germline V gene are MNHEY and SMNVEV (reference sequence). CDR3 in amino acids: CASSLRQGWMNTEAFF. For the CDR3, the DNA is TGTGCCAGCAGTTTACGACAGGGCTGGATGAACACTGAAGCTTTCTTT.

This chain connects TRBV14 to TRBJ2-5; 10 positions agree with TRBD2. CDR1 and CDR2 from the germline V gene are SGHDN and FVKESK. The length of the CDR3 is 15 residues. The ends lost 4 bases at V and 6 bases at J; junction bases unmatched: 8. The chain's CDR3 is CASSPFLAGAKTQYF. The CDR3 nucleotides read TGTGCCAGCAGCCCTTTTCTAGCGGGAGCGAAGACCCAGTACTTC.

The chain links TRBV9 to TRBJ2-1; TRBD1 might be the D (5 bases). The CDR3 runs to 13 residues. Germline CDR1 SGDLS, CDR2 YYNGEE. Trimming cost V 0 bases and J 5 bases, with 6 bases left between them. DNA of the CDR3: TGTGCCAGCAGCGTAGCAGGGAACAATGAGCAGTTCTTC. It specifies CASSVAGNNEQFF. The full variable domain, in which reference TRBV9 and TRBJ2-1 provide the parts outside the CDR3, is DSGVTQTPKHLITATGQRVTLRCSPRSGDLSVYWYQQSLDQGLQFLIQYYNGEERAKGNILERFSAQQFPDLHSELNLSSLELGDSALYFCASSVAGNNEQFFGPGTRLTVL.

The CDR3 nucleotides read TGCGCCAGCAGACAAGGTCCCGGGACAGGGAAAGAGACCCAGTACTTC. Protein sequence: CASRQGPGTGKETQYF. The chain is built from TRBV5-1 and TRBJ2-5; 9 bases are shared with TRBD1. Per germline, CDR1 SGHRS and CDR2 YFSETQ. The CDR3 runs to 16 residues. The V segment lost 5 bases and the J segment 3 bases; nucleotides outside the gene matches: 11.

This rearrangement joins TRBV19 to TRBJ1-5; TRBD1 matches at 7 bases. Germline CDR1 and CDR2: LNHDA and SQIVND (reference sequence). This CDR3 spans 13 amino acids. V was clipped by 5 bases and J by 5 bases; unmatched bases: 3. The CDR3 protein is CASSLDRDQPQHF. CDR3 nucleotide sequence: TGTGCCAGTAGTCTCGACAGGGATCAGCCCCAGCATTTT.

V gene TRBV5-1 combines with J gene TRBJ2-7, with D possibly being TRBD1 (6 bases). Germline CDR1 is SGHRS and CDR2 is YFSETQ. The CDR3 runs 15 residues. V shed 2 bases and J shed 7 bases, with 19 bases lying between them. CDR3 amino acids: CASSLLQGFRQEQYF. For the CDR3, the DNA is TGCGCCAGCAGCTTACTACAGGGTTTTCGTCAAGAGCAGTACTTC.

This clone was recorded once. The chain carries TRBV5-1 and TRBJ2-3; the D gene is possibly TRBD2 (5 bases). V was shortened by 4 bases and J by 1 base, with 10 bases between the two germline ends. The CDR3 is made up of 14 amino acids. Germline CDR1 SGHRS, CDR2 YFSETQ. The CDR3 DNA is TGCGCCAGCAGCCTAGCCCCGGGCACAGATACGCAGTATTTT. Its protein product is CASSLAPGTDTQYF.

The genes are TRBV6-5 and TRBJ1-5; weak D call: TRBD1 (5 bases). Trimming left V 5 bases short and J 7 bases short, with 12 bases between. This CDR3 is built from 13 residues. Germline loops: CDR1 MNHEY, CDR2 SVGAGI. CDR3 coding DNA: TGTGCCAGCAGTACCGCAGGGAACCAGCCCCAGCATTTT. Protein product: CASSTAGNQPQHF.

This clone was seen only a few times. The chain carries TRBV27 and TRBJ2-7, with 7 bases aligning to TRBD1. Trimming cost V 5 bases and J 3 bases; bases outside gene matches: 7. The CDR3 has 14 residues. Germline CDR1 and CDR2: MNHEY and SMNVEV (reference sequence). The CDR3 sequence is CASSLRDSNYEQYF. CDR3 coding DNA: TGTGCCAGCAGTCTCCGGGACAGCAACTACGAGCAGTACTTC.

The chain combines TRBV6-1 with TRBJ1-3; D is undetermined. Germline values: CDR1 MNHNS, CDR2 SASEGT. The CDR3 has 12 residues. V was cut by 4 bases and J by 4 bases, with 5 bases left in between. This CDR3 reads CASSAGGNTIYF. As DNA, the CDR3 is TGTGCCAGCAGTGCGGGAGGAAACACCATATATTTT.

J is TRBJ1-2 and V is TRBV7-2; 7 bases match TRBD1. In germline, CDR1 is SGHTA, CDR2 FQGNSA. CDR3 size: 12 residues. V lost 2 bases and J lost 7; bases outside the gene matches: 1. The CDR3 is CASSLQGGGYTF. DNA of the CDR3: TGTGCCAGCAGCTTACAGGGGGGTGGCTACACCTTC.

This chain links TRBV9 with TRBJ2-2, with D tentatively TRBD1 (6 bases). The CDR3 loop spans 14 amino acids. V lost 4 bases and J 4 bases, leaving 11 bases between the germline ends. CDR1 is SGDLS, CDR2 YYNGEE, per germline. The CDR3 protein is CASSSGASTGELFF. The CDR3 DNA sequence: TGTGCCAGCAGCTCAGGGGCTAGCACCGGGGAGCTGTTTTTT.

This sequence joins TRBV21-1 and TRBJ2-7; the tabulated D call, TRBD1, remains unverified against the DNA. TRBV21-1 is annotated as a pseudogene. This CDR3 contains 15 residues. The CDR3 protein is CASKDKTGQGGEQYF. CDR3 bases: TGTGCCAGCAAAGATAAGACGGGACAGGGAGGGGAGCAGTACTTC.

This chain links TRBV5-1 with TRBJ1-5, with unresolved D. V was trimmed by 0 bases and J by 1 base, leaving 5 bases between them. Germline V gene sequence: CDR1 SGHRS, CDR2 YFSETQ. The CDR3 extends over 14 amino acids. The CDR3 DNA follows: TGCGCCAGCAGCTTGGTTGGCAGCAATCAGCCCCAGCATTTT. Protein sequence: CASSLVGSNQPQHF.

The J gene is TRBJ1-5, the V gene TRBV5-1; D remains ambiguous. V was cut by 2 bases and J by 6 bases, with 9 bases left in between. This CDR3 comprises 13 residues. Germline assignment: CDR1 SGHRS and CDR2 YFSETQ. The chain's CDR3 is CASSFGEGQPQHF. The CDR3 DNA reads TGCGCCAGCAGCTTTGGGGAGGGTCAGCCCCAGCATTTT.

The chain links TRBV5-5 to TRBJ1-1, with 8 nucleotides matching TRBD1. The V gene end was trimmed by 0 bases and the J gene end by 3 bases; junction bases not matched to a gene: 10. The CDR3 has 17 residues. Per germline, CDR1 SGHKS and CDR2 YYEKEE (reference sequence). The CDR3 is CASSLVPDRVIDTEAFF. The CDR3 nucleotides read TGTGCCAGCAGCTTGGTCCCGGACAGGGTGATCGACACTGAAGCTTTCTTT.

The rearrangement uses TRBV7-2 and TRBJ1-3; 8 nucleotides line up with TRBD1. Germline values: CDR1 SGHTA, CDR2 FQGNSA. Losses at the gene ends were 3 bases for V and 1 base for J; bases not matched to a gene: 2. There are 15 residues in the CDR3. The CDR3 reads CASSLDRESGNTIYF. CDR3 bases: TGTGCCAGCAGCTTGGACAGGGAATCTGGAAACACCATATATTTT.

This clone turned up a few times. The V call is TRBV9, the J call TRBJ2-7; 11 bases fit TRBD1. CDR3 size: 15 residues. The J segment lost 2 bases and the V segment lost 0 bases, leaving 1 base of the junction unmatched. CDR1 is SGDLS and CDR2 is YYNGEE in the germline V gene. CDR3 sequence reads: CASSVEGQGAYEQYF. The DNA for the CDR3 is TGTGCCAGCAGCGTAGAGGGACAGGGGGCCTACGAGCAGTACTTC.